A single sample gave rise to the 26 T cell receptor beta chains below, sequenced in a study of T cell repertoires in cytomegalovirus infection. TCRdb ran MiXCR on the reads and lists one entry per CDR3 protein. The repertoire includes over 100,000 distinct CDR3 sequences, less than 30% of them detected once, and about 81% sits in the top ten. These receptors have no known antigen. Sample: CD8+ T cells from cultured PBMCs, taken from culture after CMV antigen stimulation. These receptor sequences come from a human donor in good health (CMV status not recorded). Some clones in this sample may be carry-over from other donors' samples.

This clonotype turned up a few times. The chain is built from TRBV3-1 and TRBJ1-2, with D possibly being TRBD1 (5 bases). Trimming removed 1 base at V and 5 bases at J, with 14 bases between. The CDR3 runs to 15 residues. The germline V gene encodes CDR1 LGHDT and CDR2 YNNKEL (reference sequence). CDR3 sequence reads: CASSQGAGDGYGYTF. The CDR3 DNA reads as TGTGCCAGCAGCCAAGGTGCCGGGGACGGTTATGGCTACACCTTC.

This clonotype was seen many times. Here the CDR3 DNA reads TGTGCCAGCAGCCATGACAGGGGGAGTTATAGCAATCAGCCCCAGCATTTT. Protein: CASSHDRGSYSNQPQHF. The chain links TRBV7-2 to TRBJ1-5; 9 nucleotides align to TRBD1. J gave up 0 bases and V 5 bases, and 8 bases lay outside the gene matches. Germline lookup yields CDR1 SGHTA and CDR2 FQGNSA. The CDR3 extends over 17 amino acids.

V and J are TRBV28 and TRBJ1-5; D perhaps matches TRBD1 (5 bases). This CDR3 has 15 amino acids. Trimming left V 7 bases short and J 3 bases short, with 16 bases between. CDR1 MDHEN and CDR2 SYDVKM come from the germline V gene. CDR3 loop: CASNVDRSYNQPQHF. In DNA form, the CDR3 reads TGTGCCAGCAACGTTGACAGAAGTTACAATCAGCCCCAGCATTTT.

This rearrangement joins TRBV5-4 to TRBJ2-7; D unclear. The V and J ends lost 0 bases and 4 bases respectively, with 11 bases between them. CDR1 is SGHNT and CDR2 is YYREEE in the germline V gene (reference sequence). The CDR3 is 14 amino acids. The CDR3 sequence: CASSLEPATYEQYF. CDR3 DNA sequence: TGTGCCAGCAGCTTGGAGCCGGCTACATACGAGCAGTACTTC. Filled out from reference TRBV5-4 and TRBJ2-7, the complete variable domain reads ETGVTQSPTHLIKTRGQQVTLRCSSQSGHNTVSWYQQALGQGPQFIFQYYREEENGRGNFPPRFSGLQFPNYSSELNVNALELDDSALYLCASSLEPATYEQYFGPGTRLTVT.

At least ten counts were recorded for this clonotype. The CDR3 region has the DNA TGTGCCAGCAGCCACCGGGACAGGGGATTTATTAACTATGGCTACACCTTC. Translated: CASSHRDRGFINYGYTF. The V and J genes are TRBV12-3 or TRBV12-4 and TRBJ1-2; 10 nucleotides align to TRBD1. V lost 6 bases and J lost 1; bases outside the gene matches: 11. There are 17 residues in the CDR3.

In this sample, this clonotype turned up a few times. The chain links TRBV10-3 to TRBJ1-4; D is unresolved. Trimming cost V 2 bases and J 17 bases, with 15 bases left between them. Germline-derived CDR1 and CDR2 are ENHRY and SYGVKD. The CDR3 is 12 amino acids. The CDR3 protein is CAISEDQVIVFF. CDR3 nucleotides: TGTGCCATCAGTGAGGACCAGGTTATCGTCTTTTTT.

The rearrangement uses TRBV19 and TRBJ2-1; D ambiguous. The germline V gene has CDR1 LNHDA and CDR2 SQIVND (reference sequence). The CDR3 extends over 14 amino acids. The V end was cut by 1 base, the J end by 1 base, with 5 bases between. CDR3: CASSIGASYNEQFF. The CDR3 region has the DNA TGTGCCAGTAGTATAGGGGCTTCCTACAATGAGCAGTTCTTC.

The J gene is TRBJ2-1, the V gene TRBV19; TRBD1 aligns across 8 bases. With V trimmed by 1 base and J by 5 bases, 7 bases remained unmatched. From germline, CDR1 is LNHDA and CDR2 SQIVND (reference sequence). This CDR3 has 16 residues. CDR3 sequence: CASSIVGGQGNNEQFF. The DNA of the CDR3 is TGTGCCAGTAGTATAGTAGGAGGACAGGGAAACAATGAGCAGTTCTTC.

The rearrangement links TRBV6-8 to TRBJ1-2; D gene uncertain. This CDR3 is 11 amino acids long. Looked up from germline, CDR1 is MNHGY and CDR2 is SAAAGT. Trimming shortened V by 10 bases and J by 5 bases, and 11 bases separated the two germline ends. CDR3 DNA: TGTGCCATCCTCTTGATATATGGCTACACCTTC. It is translated as CAILLIYGYTF.

The gene calls are TRBV10-3 and TRBJ1-1; unclear D gene. This CDR3 has 13 amino acids. Trimming removed 2 bases at V and 0 bases at J, with 4 bases between. Germline values: CDR1 ENHRY, CDR2 SYGVKD. CDR3 DNA: TGTGCCATCAGTGAGGGGATGAACACTGAAGCTTTCTTT. Amino acid sequence: CAISEGMNTEAFF.

The sample holds a few counts of this clonotype. The V gene is TRBV11-2, the J gene TRBJ2-7; D is unresolved. V lost 1 base, J lost 3 bases, and 10 bases lay in between. This CDR3 is 14 amino acids long. CDR1 and CDR2 (germline): SGHAT, FQNNGV. CDR3 bases: TGTGCCAGCAGCTTAGCGGCTGCTAGCTACGAGCAGTACTTC. It encodes CASSLAAASYEQYF.

The chain couples TRBV9 to TRBJ1-5, with TRBD1 matching 7 bases. CDR3 length: 16 residues. Germline V CDR1 and CDR2: SGDLS, YYNGEE. Unmatched junction bases numbered 12, after V lost 7 bases and J lost 2 bases. CDR3 nucleotides: TGTGCCAGCGCCCCGGGAGGGGGCTACGGCAATCAGCCCCAGCATTTT. Amino acid sequence: CASAPGGGYGNQPQHF.

V usage is TRBV29-1 and J usage is TRBJ2-1, with 16 bases aligning to TRBD2. From germline, CDR1 is SQVTM and CDR2 ANQGSEA. There are 15 residues in the CDR3. V lost 3 bases to trimming and J lost 7 bases; unmatched junction nucleotides: 3. The CDR3 here is CSVEEGLAGGNEQFF. In DNA, the CDR3 is TGCAGCGTTGAGGAGGGACTAGCGGGGGGGAATGAGCAGTTCTTC.

The rearrangement links TRBV20-1 to TRBJ1-1, with D possibly TRBD1 on 5 matching bases. The CDR3 consists of 13 residues. Between the trimmed V and J ends, which lost 0 bases and 7 bases, there was a span of 12 bases. Germline V CDR1 and CDR2: DFQATT, SNEGSKA (reference sequence). The CDR3 here is CSARDLGRIEAFF. The CDR3 coding sequence is TGCAGTGCTAGAGACCTGGGACGGATTGAAGCTTTCTTT.

The chain is built from TRBV19 and TRBJ1-1, with TRBD1 as a possible D gene (5 bases). This CDR3 comprises 15 residues. The ends were cut back, 6 bases at V and 0 bases at J, with 14 bases in the middle. CDR1 is LNHDA and CDR2 is SQIVND in the germline V gene (reference sequence). CDR3: CASRGRDRMNTEAFF. In DNA form, the CDR3 reads TGTGCCAGTAGGGGAAGGGACCGCATGAACACTGAAGCTTTCTTT. Combining the CDR3 with reference TRBV19 and TRBJ1-1 gives the whole variable domain DGGITQSPKYLFRKEGQNVTLSCEQNLNHDAMYWYRQDPGQGLRLIYYSQIVNDFQKGDIAEGYSVSREKKESFPLTVTSAQKNPTAFYLCASRGRDRMNTEAFFGQGTRLTVV.

The table lists this clonotype with a few counts. The chain uses TRBV7-2 and TRBJ1-1; D unclear. The CDR3 covers 11 residues. Trimming took off 3 bases at V and 4 bases at J, with 3 bases between the two ends. Germline V gene sequence: CDR1 SGHTA, CDR2 FQGNSA. CDR3 region: CASSFSTEAFF. The CDR3 nucleotides read TGTGCCAGCAGCTTTAGCACTGAAGCTTTCTTT.

The V and J genes are TRBV2 and TRBJ1-4; the D gene is possibly TRBD1 (5 bases). The germline V and J ends were trimmed by 2 bases and 12 bases, with 13 bases remaining between them. The CDR3 sequence is 13 residues long. Germline values: CDR1 SNHLY, CDR2 FYNNEI. The DNA for the CDR3 is TGTGCCAGCAGTGAAACCGGACAACTCCAACTGTTTTTT. Amino acids: CASSETGQLQLFF.

V usage is TRBV4-1 and J usage is TRBJ1-2; D ambiguous. Germline loops: CDR1 MGHRA, CDR2 YSYEKL. V was trimmed by 1 base and J by 4 bases, leaving 7 bases between them. There are 13 residues in the CDR3. CDR3 DNA sequence: TGCGCCAGCAGCCAAGTAGGTGGCTATGGCTACACCTTC. It yields the protein CASSQVGGYGYTF.

There are a few counts of this clonotype. A junction end diverges from the germline sequence, so it may reflect a read error. This chain joins TRBV6-1 and TRBJ1-1; 7 bases are shared with TRBD1. Germline values: CDR1 MNHNS, CDR2 SASEGT. CDR3 length equals 16 residues. The CDR3 sequence is CASSELAQGGYTEAFF. DNA of the CDR3: TGTGCCAGCAGTGAGCTGGCCCAGGGGGGTTACACGGAAGCTTTCTTT.

This clonotype was detected a few times. This chain connects TRBV7-9 to TRBJ2-6; 8 nucleotides line up with TRBD2. Unmatched junction bases numbered 3, after V lost 6 bases and J lost 2 bases. Germline loops: CDR1 SEHNR, CDR2 FQNEAQ (reference sequence). This CDR3 spans 15 amino acids. The CDR3 here is CASRQAGAGANVLTF. Written as DNA, the CDR3 is TGTGCCAGCAGACAAGCGGGGGCTGGGGCCAACGTCCTGACTTTC. The complete variable domain, with remaining parts taken from reference TRBV7-9 and TRBJ2-6, reads DTGVSQNPRHKITKRGQNVTFRCDPISEHNRLYWYRQTLGQGPEFLTYFQNEAQLEKSRLLSDRFSAERPKGSFSTLEIQRTEQGDSAMYLCASRQAGAGANVLTFGAGSRLTVL.

This clonotype was counted a few times. The chain joins TRBV6-5 to TRBJ1-2, with D maybe TRBD1 (6 bases). CDR3 size: 16 residues. Trimming cost V 0 bases and J 3 bases, with 14 bases left between them. The V gene's germline CDR1 is MNHEY and CDR2 SVGAGI. In DNA, the CDR3 is TGTGCCAGCAGTTACTCGAACAGGGATAACGACTATGGCTACACCTTC. Amino acids: CASSYSNRDNDYGYTF.

V gene TRBV6-6 combines with J gene TRBJ1-3; no reliable D call. The ends were cut back, 7 bases at V and 2 bases at J, with 12 bases in the middle. This CDR3 contains 14 residues. Germline assignment: CDR1 MNHNY and CDR2 SVGAGI (reference sequence). DNA for the CDR3: TGTGCCAGCACCGCCTTGGGCCCTGGAAACACCATATATTTT. Translated, it gives CASTALGPGNTIYF.

V and J are TRBV6-5 and TRBJ1-1; D possibly corresponds to TRBD1 (5 bases). Germline CDR1 is MNHEY and CDR2 is SVGAGI. This CDR3 comprises 13 residues. Trimming shortened V by 0 bases and J by 5 bases, and 7 bases separated the two germline ends. CDR3 DNA sequence: TGTGCCAGCAGTTACTCGGGGGAGACTGAAGCTTTCTTT. It yields the protein CASSYSGETEAFF.

This clonotype turned up a few times. The chain combines TRBV7-9 with TRBJ1-2, with a weak D call TRBD1 (5 bases). Germline CDR1 SEHNR, CDR2 FQNEAQ (reference sequence). The V end lost 3 bases, the J end lost 3 bases, and 11 bases lay between the germline ends. The CDR3 has 14 amino acids. The DNA for the CDR3 is TGTGCCAGCAGCTTGGCGGGACTGGACTATGGCTACACCTTC. Translated, it gives CASSLAGLDYGYTF.

V usage is TRBV7-6 and J usage is TRBJ1-6; D not certain. The CDR3 has 15 residues. The V and J ends lost 3 bases and 9 bases respectively, with 15 bases between them. Germline lookup yields CDR1 SGHVS and CDR2 FNYEAQ. The CDR3 nucleotides are TGTGCCAGCAGCTTCCGACCCGATAGCGGTTCACCCCTCCACTTT. Translating it yields CASSFRPDSGSPLHF.

The V gene is TRBV7-6, the J gene TRBJ2-1; perhaps TRBD2 as D (7 bases). V lost 1 base and J 0 bases, leaving 13 bases between the germline ends. Germline assignment: CDR1 SGHVS and CDR2 FNYEAQ. The CDR3 consists of 17 residues. The CDR3 DNA follows: TGTGCCAGCAGCTTAGTCCTGGGGGGGCTCTCCTACAATGAGCAGTTCTTC. This codes for CASSLVLGGLSYNEQFF. The variable domain in full, completed from reference TRBV7-6 and TRBJ2-1, reads GAGVSQSPRYKVTKRGQDVALRCDPISGHVSLYWYRQALGQGPEFLTYFNYEAQQDKSGLPNDRFSAERPEGSISTLTIQRTEQRDSAMYRCASSLVLGGLSYNEQFFGPGTRLTVL.